This T cell receptor beta chain derives from a study of blood T cell repertoires in COVID-19 (dated by TCRdb to about 2020). Describing the broader study: Samples from collaborators originated in the United States, Italy and Spain and spanned both the acute and convalescent phases of COVID-19. The repertoires were released in a freely available public database meant as a resource for research on the immune response to SARS-CoV-2. The samples were drawn from two sources: the first 160 participants of the ongoing ImmuneRACE study, and 950 to 1,500 subjects contributed by 6 global collaborators. The material from the prospective study consisted of cDNA or gDNA derived from T cells, B-cell-depleted T cells, or PBMCs. Where HLA class I and class II types were available, the types were taken from metadata supplied by the sample provider, not from assay-based typing. The sample metadata nearly always contained a de-identified subject ID, COVID-19 status, age in years and sex. The dataset comprised deeply sampled blood TCRbeta repertoires from subjects exposed to, actively infected with, or recovered from COVID-19.

V loses 5 bases at its end and J loses 2 bases; junction bases beyond the gene matches: 7. Spanning cysteine to phenylalanine, the CDR3 consists of 15 amino acids. The DNA shown is the 45-base CDR3, in frame from base 1. CDR1 and CDR2, per the germline V gene, are SGHRS and YFSETQ. Each collaborating institution followed its own protocols to collect whole blood in K2EDTA tubes. For TCRbeta analysis, collaborators shipped samples as frozen whole blood, isolated PBMCs, or DNA extracted from either of those sample types. What the authors observed across the whole study: The quantity of clinical and demographic metadata differed by source and by participant and was supplied without curation.

TCRbeta CDR3 regions were amplified from genomic DNA by means of the immunoSEQ Assay, a bias-controlled multiplex PCR. From the authors' description of their analysis: The number of nucleated cells in each sample was estimated from the amplification of reference gene primers within the assay. To quantify the absolute abundance of each unique TCRbeta CDR3 rearrangement, sequence reads were collapsed and filtered. For each sample, productive Simpson clonality was calculated as the square root of Simpson's diversity index across productive rearrangements. TCRdb took this table from immuneACCESS and kept in-frame rearrangements with V and J called. Such tables lack part of the clones; where checked against another copy, unresolved V genes explain under half of the gap, and the rest is unexplained. Clone size and V and J calls were adopted from that table, with D and trimming inferred from the DNA. The sample has over 130,000 clones on record, 65% to 90% of them singletons. The top ten constitute over 2.5% of the sample.

Turning to this clone: The target of this receptor is not known. Per-base qualities were not stored, and no clone one base away is much larger.

The rearrangement joined TRBV5-1 to TRBJ2-1; 7 bases in between match TRBD2. This sequence was found in a man aged 45-65 years with acute or convalescent COVID-19. Sequencing input: peripheral blood. The CDR3 sequence is CASRLLAETYNEQFF. The DNA reads as follows: TGCGCCAGCAGACTTCTAGCGGAGACCTACAATGAGCAGTTCTTC.